One T cell receptor (beta chain) is described in this entry. Its target antigen remains unknown. Base qualities are missing; no much larger clone stands one base away. The receptor library was made with 5' RACE. TCRdb records Illumina HiSeq 2500 as the sequencer. A second roughly 6 to 12 cycle PCR used a sample-barcoded 5' primer and a J-beta primer mix. Each TCR beta cDNA molecule received a unique molecular identifier from a template-switch 5' adaptor carrying 12 random nucleotides. Each sample yielded at least 3 million CDR3-containing paired-end reads. The Mint cDNA synthesis kit, primed by a TRBC-specific oligonucleotide, was used to synthesize first-strand cDNA from all RNA. All cDNA was treated with uracil-DNA glycosylase and then went through a first 18-cycle PCR with the universal primers M1SS and BC2_uni_R. On the study's bioinformatics: For normalization, 1 million high-quality reads, each with a distinct molecular identifier, were randomly selected from each sample. Reads with shared molecular identifiers were discarded instead of being binned into consensus sequences. MiTCR, with a Q25 quality threshold and the strictest error-elimination algorithm, was used for CDR3 identification, clonotype clustering and error correction. A nonparametric unseen species model with Euler transformation was used to estimate lower-bound total TCR beta diversity. Through fastp at Q25 and MiXCR, TCRdb rebuilt clones from the public reads, retaining in-frame beta chains. CDR3 protein duplicates are merged, each entry listing the most common genes and DNA. TCRdb assigned the V and J calls; the authors' analysis was not used. In this sample the table shows about 760,000 distinct CDR3 sequences, around 50% of which occur a single time. About 26% of the sample rests with the top ten.

Donors were 35 to 40 systemically healthy Caucasian individuals from Russia aged roughly 6 to 90 years. Roughly 11 milliliters of peripheral blood were drawn from each donor into EDTA-treated Vacutainer tubes. Ficoll-Paque density-gradient centrifugation was used to isolate PBMCs, with at least 6.5 million obtained per sample. Total RNA, at least 5 micrograms per sample, was extracted from PBMCs with Trizol reagent. Naive CD45RAhigh/CD27high T cell percentages were measured by flow cytometry on a PBMC aliquot from every donor. The data stem from a study of blood T cells in healthy people across ages (dated by TCRdb to 2015 to 2017). About the study as a whole: Template switching captured roughly one uniquely barcoded TCR beta cDNA molecule per two T cells in model experiments. Using deep sequencing normalized with unique cDNA molecular identifiers, the study measured how TCR beta repertoire diversity changes with age. Four age groups were formed from the donors: young (average about 15 years), middle-aged (approximately 39), aged (around 62) and long-lived (more than 75). To avoid experimental bias, donors of different ages were spread randomly across the sequencing lanes. For two donors (one aged 18 to 30 and one aged 80 or older), the study analyzed two additional independent replicas of 1 million unique cDNA reads from the same blood draw. Broad study findings and their caveats: Because donor CMV infection status was unknown, age-related changes in expanded clonotypes were potentially confounded. Observed TCR beta diversity per million T cells fell roughly linearly with age, and a significant reduction was already apparent by age roughly 40. Compared with the aged group, the long-lived group had more naive CD4+ T cells, fewer expanded clones and increased TCR diversity, suggesting age selection. Observed TCR beta diversity correlated strongly with the percentage of naive T cells measured by flow cytometry. Bulk unsorted PBMC profiling prevented conclusive comparison of naive and antigen-experienced compartments. Estimates of total diversity based on one million sequenced T cells were regarded as lower bounds and as underestimates.

The CDR3 starts with the cysteine, ends with the phenylalanine, and has 16 residues. Only CDR3 DNA remains: 48 bases, in frame from the first base. V and J are trimmed by 0 bases and 8 bases, and the gene matches miss 9 bases of the junction. CDR1 and CDR2 were assigned from the germline V gene as SGHAT and FQNNGV. This receptor was obtained from a man aged 35 to 55 in good health. The chain couples TRBV11-2 to TRBJ2-3, with TRBD2 identical over 9 junction bases. Sequencing input: blood. The DNA reads TGTGCCAGCAGCTTAGATTGGAGTAGCGGGAGTGCTACGCAGTATTTT. It codes for CASSLDWSSGSATQYF.